This TCR beta chain was sequenced during a study of blood T cell repertoires in COVID-19. Study overall: The study drew acute and convalescent COVID-19 samples from the United States, Italy and Spain. T cells, B-cell-depleted T cells, or PBMCs provided the cDNA or gDNA that served as material.

TCRdb keeps only in-frame clones here, not all; method: immunoSEQ multiplex PCR. The sample includes approximately 170,000 clones, 88% seen only once; the top ten take 25% to 30%. The source material was peripheral blood. The sequence came from a man between 60 and 70 years old with acute or convalescent COVID-19.

Here the CDR3 reads CASSSGVSNEQFF. CDR3 nucleotides: TGTGCCAGCAGCTCGGGGGTTTCCAATGAGCAGTTCTTC. J is TRBJ2-1 and V is TRBV11-2, with D tentatively TRBD2 (6 bases). This CDR3 is built from 13 residues. V lost 4 bases and J lost 6, with 10 bases in between. Germline V lookup: CDR1 SGHAT, CDR2 FQNNGV.